The rows below give T cell receptor beta chains drawn from one sample of a study of T cell changes during pregnancy in multiple sclerosis. TCRdb's table, derived via immunoSEQ multiplex PCR, lists solely in-frame clones and lacks some. The sample has tens of thousands of clones; roughly nine tenths are singletons. Sequences were derived from CD4+ T cells from peripheral blood mononuclear cells, sampled in the second trimester of pregnancy. The receptors shown here come from a female donor with multiple sclerosis, enrolled in a pregnancy study. CDR3s include the opening cysteine and the closing phenylalanine or tryptophan. Expanded clones get a size class; other rows say once, few or many, or leave the size out.

J	size	V	CDR3
TRBJ1-4	-	TRBV18	CASSPGQSNEKLFF
TRBJ2-7	-	TRBV18	CASSPERGVYEQYF
TRBJ1-3	-	TRBV7-2	CASSFDLGNTIYF
TRBJ1-1	-	TRBV4-3	CASSQAGGRIYTEAFF
TRBJ2-3	-	TRBV5-1	CASSRDLTSTDTQYF
TRBJ2-1	once	TRBV7-6	CASSLGAGNVRTNEQFF
TRBJ2-3	-	TRBV7-9	CASSSWDREADTQYF
TRBJ1-2	once	TRBV6-5	CASSYDRNYGYTF
TRBJ2-7	-	TRBV6-5	CASRTAGYSYEQYF
TRBJ1-2	-	TRBV5-4	CASSSDFWDRDDYGYTF
TRBJ1-2	-	TRBV28	CASSPQQTGNYGYTF
TRBJ2-3	-	TRBV11-2	CASSSISTSGVTDTQYF
TRBJ2-5	-	TRBV5-4	CASSLRLTSGRVAGETQYF
TRBJ1-6	-	TRBV7-2	CASSLSGTDLNSPLHF
TRBJ1-2	-	TRBV14	CASSPRQGSGYTF
TRBJ1-5	-	TRBV7-9	CASRSGESNQPQHF
TRBJ1-1	-	TRBV6-5	CASSYGLFGTNTEAFF
TRBJ1-2	-	TRBV5-5	CASSPILDGYTF
TRBJ2-6	once	TRBV11-3	CASSLGDRGANVLTF
TRBJ1-3	-	TRBV7-2	CASSLGPPSSGNTIYF
TRBJ2-1	-	TRBV5-8	CASTLGVTSYNEQFF
TRBJ2-1	-	TRBV30	CAWSAGTSPHEQFF
TRBJ2-1	-	TRBV7-2	CASRRPSGVYNEQFF
TRBJ1-1	-	TRBV19	CASSPPWDSNTEAFF
TRBJ2-3	-	TRBV5-1	CASSLAEPTDTQYF
TRBJ1-2	-	TRBV7-3	CASSLLGGANYGYTF
TRBJ2-1	-	TRBV9	CASSVGQGASEQFF
TRBJ1-2	-	TRBV4-2	CASSQTGGYGYTF
TRBJ1-1	once	TRBV19	CARQGSMTEAFF
TRBJ1-1	-	TRBV27	CASRGTGTEAFF
TRBJ2-5	-	TRBV4-3	CASSQTTGVGETQYF
TRBJ2-1	-	TRBV11-2	CASSLDRVEQFF
TRBJ2-1	-	TRBV11-2	CASSSTSGVYNEQFF
TRBJ2-7	-	TRBV10-2	CASSVTRTNEQYF
TRBJ2-3	-	TRBV30	CAWSDLADQGDTQYF
TRBJ2-1	-	TRBV7-3	CASSLKGQGGRNEQFF
TRBJ1-2	once	TRBV5-1	CASSLLPGQVEYGYTF
TRBJ2-7	-	TRBV30	CAWSPYEDRMYEQYF
TRBJ2-1	-	TRBV12-5	CASGLVWTGSNNEQFF
TRBJ1-1	-	TRBV5-6	CASSPIQGSVAFF
TRBJ1-2	-	TRBV30	CAWSRQGYGYTF
TRBJ2-2	-	TRBV18	CASSQGTVTGELFF